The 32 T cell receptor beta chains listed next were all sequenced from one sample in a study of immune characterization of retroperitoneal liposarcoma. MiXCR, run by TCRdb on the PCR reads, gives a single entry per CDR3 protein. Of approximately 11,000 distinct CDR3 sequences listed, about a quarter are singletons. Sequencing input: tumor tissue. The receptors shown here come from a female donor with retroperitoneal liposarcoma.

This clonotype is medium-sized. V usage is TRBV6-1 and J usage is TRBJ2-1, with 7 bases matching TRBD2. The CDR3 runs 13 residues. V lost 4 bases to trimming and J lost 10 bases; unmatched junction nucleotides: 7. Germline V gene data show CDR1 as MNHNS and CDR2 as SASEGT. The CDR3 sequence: CASSAGTIYEQFF. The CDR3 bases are TGTGCCAGCAGTGCCGGGACTATTTACGAGCAGTTCTTC.

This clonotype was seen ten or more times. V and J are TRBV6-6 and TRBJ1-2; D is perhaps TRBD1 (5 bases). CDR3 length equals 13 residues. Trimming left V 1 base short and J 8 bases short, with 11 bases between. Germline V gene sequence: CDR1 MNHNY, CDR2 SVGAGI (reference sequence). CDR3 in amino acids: CASSYYRDVGYTF. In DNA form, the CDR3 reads TGTGCCAGCAGTTACTATCGGGACGTCGGCTACACCTTC.

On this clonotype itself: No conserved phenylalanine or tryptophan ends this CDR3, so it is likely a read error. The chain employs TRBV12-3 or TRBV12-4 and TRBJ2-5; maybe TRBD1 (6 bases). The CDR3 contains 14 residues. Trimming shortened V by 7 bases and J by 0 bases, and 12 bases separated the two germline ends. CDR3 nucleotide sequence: TGTGCCAGCATAGGGGGACCAAACCAAGAGACCCAGTACTGT. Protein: CASIGGPNQETQYC.

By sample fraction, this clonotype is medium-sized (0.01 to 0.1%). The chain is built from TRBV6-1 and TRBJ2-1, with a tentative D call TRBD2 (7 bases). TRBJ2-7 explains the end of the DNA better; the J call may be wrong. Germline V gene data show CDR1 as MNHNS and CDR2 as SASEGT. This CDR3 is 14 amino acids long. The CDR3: CVAGAGERGNEQYF. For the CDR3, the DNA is TGTGTAGCCGGCGCGGGGGAGAGGGGGAATGAGCAGTACTTC.

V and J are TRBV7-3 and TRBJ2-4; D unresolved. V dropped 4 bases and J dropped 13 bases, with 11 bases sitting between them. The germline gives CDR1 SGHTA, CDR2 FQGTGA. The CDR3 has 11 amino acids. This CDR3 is CASSSGPEQYF. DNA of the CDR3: TGTGCCAGCAGCTCCGGGCCAGAGCAGTACTTC.

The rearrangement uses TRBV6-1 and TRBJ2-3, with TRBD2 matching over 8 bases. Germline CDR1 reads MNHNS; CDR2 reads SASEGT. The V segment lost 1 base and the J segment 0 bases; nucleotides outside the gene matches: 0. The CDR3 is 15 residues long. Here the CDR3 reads CASSEERGSTDTQYF. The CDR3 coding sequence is TGTGCCAGCAGTGAAGAGCGGGGGAGCACAGATACGCAGTATTTT.

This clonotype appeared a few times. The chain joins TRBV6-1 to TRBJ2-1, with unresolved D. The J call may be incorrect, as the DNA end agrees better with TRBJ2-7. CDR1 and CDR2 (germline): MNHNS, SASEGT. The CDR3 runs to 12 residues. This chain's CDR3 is CASSVYSYEQYF. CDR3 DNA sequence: TGTGCCAGCAGTGTTTACAGCTACGAGCAGTACTTC.

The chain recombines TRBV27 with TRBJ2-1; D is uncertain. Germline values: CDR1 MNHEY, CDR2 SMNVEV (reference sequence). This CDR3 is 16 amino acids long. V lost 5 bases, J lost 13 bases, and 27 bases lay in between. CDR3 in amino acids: CASSPRTTSQQETQFF. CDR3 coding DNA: TGTGCCAGCAGTCCCCGAACGACTTCGCAACAAGAGACCCAGTTCTTC.

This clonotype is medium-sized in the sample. The CDR3 bases are TGTGCCAGCAGTTACCGACGCACGGGGGCGCCCCAGTTCTTC. This encodes CASSYRRTGAPQFF. V gene TRBV6-6 combines with J gene TRBJ2-1, with D perhaps being TRBD1 or TRBD2 (6 bases each). The germline V and J ends were trimmed by 2 bases and 13 bases, with 18 bases remaining between them. CDR3 size: 14 residues. Germline CDR1 reads MNHNY; CDR2 reads SVGAGI (reference sequence).

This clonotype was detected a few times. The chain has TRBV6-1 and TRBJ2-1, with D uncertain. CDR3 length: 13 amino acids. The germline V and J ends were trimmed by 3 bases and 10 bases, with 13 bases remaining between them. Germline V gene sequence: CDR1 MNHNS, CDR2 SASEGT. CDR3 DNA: TGTGCCAGCAGTGATGAGGCGCACTACGAGCAGTTCTTC. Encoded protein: CASSDEAHYEQFF.

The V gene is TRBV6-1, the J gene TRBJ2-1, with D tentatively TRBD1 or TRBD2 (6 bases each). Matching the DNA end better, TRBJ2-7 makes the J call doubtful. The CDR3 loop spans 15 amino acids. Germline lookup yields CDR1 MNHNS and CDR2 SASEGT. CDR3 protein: CASSYGTQGGNEQYF. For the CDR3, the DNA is TGTGCCAGCAGCTACGGGACACAGGGCGGGAACGAGCAGTACTTC.

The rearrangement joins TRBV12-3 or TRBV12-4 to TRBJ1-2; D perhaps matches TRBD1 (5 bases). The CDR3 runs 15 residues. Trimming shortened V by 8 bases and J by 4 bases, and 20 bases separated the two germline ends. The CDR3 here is CASGSHRGSIYGYTF. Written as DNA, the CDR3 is TGTGCCAGCGGATCCCATCGGGGGTCCATCTATGGCTACACCTTC.

In DNA form, the CDR3 reads TGTGCCAGCAGTTTCTCTGGTTCTCATGCGGATGAGCAGTTCTTC. Protein: CASSFSGSHADEQFF. The genes are TRBV27 and TRBJ2-1, with D hard to call. Trimming removed 3 bases from V and 8 bases from J, with 17 bases in between. The germline V gene has CDR1 MNHEY and CDR2 SMNVEV (reference sequence). The CDR3 runs 15 residues.

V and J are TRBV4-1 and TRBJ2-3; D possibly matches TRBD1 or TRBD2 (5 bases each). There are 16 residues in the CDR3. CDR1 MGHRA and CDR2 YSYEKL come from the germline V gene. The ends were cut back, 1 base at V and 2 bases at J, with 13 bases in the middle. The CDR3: CASSQVNRDDTDTQYF. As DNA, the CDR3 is TGCGCCAGCAGCCAAGTCAACCGGGACGACACAGATACGCAGTATTTT.

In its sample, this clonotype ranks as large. CDR3 amino acids: CASSFGQPGETQYF. CDR3 coding DNA: TGTGCCAGCAGCTTTGGGCAGCCGGGGGAGACCCAGTACTTC. The chain uses TRBV7-2 and TRBJ2-5; possibly TRBD2 for D (5 bases). Germline values: CDR1 SGHTA, CDR2 FQGNSA. There are 14 residues in the CDR3. V was pared by 3 bases and J by 5 bases, with 13 bases between.

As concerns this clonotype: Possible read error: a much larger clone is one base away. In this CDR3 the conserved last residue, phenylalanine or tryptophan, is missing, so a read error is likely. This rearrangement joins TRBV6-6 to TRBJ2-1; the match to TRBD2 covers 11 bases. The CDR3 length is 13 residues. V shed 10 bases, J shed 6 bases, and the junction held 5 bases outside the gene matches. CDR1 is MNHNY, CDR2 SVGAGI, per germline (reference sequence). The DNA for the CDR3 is TGTGCCACCGCCACTAGCGGGGGCAATGAGCAGTTCTTG. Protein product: CATATSGGNEQFL.

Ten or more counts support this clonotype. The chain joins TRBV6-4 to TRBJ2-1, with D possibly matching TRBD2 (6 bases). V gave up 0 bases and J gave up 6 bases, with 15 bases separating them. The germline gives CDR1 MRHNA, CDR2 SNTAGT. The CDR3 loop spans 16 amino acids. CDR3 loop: CASSDSTGTPPNEQFF. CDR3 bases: TGTGCCAGCAGTGACTCAACCGGGACTCCCCCCAATGAGCAGTTCTTC.

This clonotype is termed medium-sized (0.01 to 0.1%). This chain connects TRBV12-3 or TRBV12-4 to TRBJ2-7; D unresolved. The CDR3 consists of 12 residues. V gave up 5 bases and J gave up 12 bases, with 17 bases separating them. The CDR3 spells CASSQTGDWLYF. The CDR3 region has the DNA TGTGCCAGCAGTCAAACGGGTGATTGGCTGTACTTC.

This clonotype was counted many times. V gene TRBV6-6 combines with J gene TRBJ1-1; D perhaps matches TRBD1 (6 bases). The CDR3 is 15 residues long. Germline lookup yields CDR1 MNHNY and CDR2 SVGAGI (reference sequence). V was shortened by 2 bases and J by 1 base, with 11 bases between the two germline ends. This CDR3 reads CASSYDRGSNTEAFF. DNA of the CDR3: TGTGCCAGCAGTTACGATAGGGGGTCGAACACTGAAGCTTTCTTT.

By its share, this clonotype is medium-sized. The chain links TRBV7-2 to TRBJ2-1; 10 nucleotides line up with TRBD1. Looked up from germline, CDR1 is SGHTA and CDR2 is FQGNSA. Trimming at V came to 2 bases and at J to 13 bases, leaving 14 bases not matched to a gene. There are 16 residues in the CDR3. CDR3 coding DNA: TGTGCCAGCAGCTTAAGTTCGGGACAGGGGAAAAACATTCAGTTCTTC. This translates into CASSLSSGQGKNIQFF.

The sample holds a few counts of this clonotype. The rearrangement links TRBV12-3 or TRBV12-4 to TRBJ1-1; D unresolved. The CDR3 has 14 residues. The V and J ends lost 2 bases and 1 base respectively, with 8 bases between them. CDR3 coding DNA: TGTGCCAGCAGTTTAAAGGTGGGGAACACTGAAGCTTTCTTT. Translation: CASSLKVGNTEAFF.

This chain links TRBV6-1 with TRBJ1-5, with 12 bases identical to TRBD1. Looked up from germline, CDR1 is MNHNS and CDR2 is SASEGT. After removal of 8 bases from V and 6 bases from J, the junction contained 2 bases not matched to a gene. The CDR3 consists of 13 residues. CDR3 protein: CASGTGGSQPQHF. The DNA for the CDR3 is TGTGCCAGCGGGACAGGGGGCTCTCAGCCCCAGCATTTT.

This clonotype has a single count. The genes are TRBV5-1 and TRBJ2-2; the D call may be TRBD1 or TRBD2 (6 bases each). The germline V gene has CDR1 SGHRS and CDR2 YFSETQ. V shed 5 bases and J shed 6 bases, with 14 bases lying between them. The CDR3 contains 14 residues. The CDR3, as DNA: TGCGCCAGCAGGGGGGGCATCACGGCCGGGGAGCTGTTTTTT. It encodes CASRGGITAGELFF.

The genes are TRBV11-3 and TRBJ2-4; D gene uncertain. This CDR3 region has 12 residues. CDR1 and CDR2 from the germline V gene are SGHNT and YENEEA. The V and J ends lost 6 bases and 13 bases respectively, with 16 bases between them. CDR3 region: CASRDRYNEQYF. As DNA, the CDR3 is TGTGCCAGCAGGGACCGTTACAATGAGCAGTACTTC.

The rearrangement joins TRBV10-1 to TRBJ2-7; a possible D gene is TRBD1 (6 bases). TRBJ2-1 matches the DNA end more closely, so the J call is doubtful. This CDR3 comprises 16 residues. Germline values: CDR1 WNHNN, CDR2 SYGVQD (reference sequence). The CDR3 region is CASPPFRGRGRNEQFF. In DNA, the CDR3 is TGCGCCAGCCCCCCCTTTAGGGGGAGAGGTCGCAATGAGCAGTTCTTC.

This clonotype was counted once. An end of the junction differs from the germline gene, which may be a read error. As DNA, the CDR3 is TGTGCCAGCAGCTTCGACAGGTTTGGAAAAGAGACCCAGTATTTC. Amino acids: CASSFDRFGKETQYF. The V gene is TRBV27, the J gene TRBJ2-5; TRBD1 is a possible D gene (6 bases). Germline V gene sequence: CDR1 MNHEY, CDR2 SMNVEV (reference sequence). This CDR3 has 15 amino acids.

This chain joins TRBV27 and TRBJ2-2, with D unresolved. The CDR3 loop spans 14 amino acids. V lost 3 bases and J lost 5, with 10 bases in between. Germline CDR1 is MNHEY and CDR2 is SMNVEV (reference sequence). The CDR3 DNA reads TGTGCCAGCAGTTTTGGTCTAATAACCGGGGAGCTGTTTTTT. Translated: CASSFGLITGELFF.

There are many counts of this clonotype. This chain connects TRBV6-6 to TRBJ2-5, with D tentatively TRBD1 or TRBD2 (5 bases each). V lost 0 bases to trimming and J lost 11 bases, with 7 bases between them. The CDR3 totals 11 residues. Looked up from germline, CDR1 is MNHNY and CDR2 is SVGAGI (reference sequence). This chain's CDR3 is CASSYSGEQYF. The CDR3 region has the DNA TGTGCCAGCAGTTACTCGGGGGAGCAGTACTTC.

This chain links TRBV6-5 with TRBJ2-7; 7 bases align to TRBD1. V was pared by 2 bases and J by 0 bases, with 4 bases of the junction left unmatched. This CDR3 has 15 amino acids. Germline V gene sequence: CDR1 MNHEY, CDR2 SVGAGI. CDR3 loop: CASSYGNRGSYEQYF. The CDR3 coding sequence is TGTGCCAGCAGTTACGGGAACAGGGGCTCCTACGAGCAGTACTTC.

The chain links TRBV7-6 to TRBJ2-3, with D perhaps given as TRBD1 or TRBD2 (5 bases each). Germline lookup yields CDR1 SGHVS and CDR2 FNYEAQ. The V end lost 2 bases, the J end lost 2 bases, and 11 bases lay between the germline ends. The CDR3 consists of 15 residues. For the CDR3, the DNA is TGTGCCAGCAGCTTAAGGGGTAGCGACACAGATACGCAGTATTTT. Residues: CASSLRGSDTDTQYF.

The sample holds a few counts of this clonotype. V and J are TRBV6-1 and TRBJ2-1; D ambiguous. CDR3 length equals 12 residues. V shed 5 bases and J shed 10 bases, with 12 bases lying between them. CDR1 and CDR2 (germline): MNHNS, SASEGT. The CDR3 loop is CASSLSLREQFF. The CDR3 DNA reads TGTGCCAGCAGTCTATCTCTGCGCGAGCAGTTCTTC.

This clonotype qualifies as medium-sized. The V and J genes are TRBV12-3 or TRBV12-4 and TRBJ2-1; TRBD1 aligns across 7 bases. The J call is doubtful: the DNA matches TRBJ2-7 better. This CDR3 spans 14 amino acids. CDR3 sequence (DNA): TGTGCCAGCAGCCCCCAAGGGACAGCCTACGAGCAGTACTTC. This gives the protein CASSPQGTAYEQYF.